What follows are 20 T cell receptor beta chains derived from one specimen sequenced in a study of blood T cells in healthy people across ages (dated by TCRdb to the mid-2010s). Receptor amplification or capture employed 5' RACE. The listed sequencing device is Illumina HiSeq 2500. A second about 6 to 11 cycle PCR used a sample-barcoded 5' primer and a J-beta primer mix. In-frame beta chains were kept once TCRdb had trimmed the public reads at Q25 with fastp and called clones with MiXCR. Merged by CDR3 protein, the rows form single entries marked with the most common genes and DNA. Present in this sample are some 1.1 million distinct CDR3 sequences, 30% to 40% of which were seen just once. About an eighth of the sample is in the top ten clones. The sample comprised blood. These receptors came from a man in his late teens or twenties in good health.

This clonotype turned up a few times. V and J are TRBV19 and TRBJ2-3; D may be TRBD2 (5 bases). The CDR3 sequence is 13 residues long. Trimming left V 11 bases short and J 0 bases short, with 12 bases between. Looked up from germline, CDR1 is LNHDA and CDR2 is SQIVND (reference sequence). The CDR3 reads CAAGESSTDTQYF. For the CDR3, the DNA is TGTGCCGCTGGGGAGAGTAGCACAGATACGCAGTATTTT.

In its sample, this clonotype was seen a few times. V gene TRBV12-3 or TRBV12-4 combines with J gene TRBJ1-1, with 11 positions matching TRBD1. After removal of 7 bases from V and 6 bases from J, the junction contained 13 bases not matched to a gene. The CDR3 extends over 16 amino acids. CDR3 amino acids: CASTPDRGPGSPEAFF. The CDR3 coding sequence is TGTGCCAGCACTCCGGACAGGGGGCCCGGAAGCCCTGAAGCTTTCTTT.

This clonotype was counted between two and nine times. The rearrangement links TRBV6-2 or TRBV6-3 to TRBJ1-2; a weak D match, TRBD1 (6 bases). This CDR3 contains 14 residues. Trimming took 5 bases from V and 5 from J, leaving 15 bases between them. CDR1 is MNHEY, CDR2 SVGEGT, per germline. The CDR3 spells CASSPTRGGYGYTF. The CDR3 DNA follows: TGTGCCAGCAGTCCAACCCGAGGGGGATATGGCTACACCTTC.

This clonotype occurred many times. This chain joins TRBV5-1 and TRBJ2-1; unclear D gene. V gave up 0 bases and J gave up 4 bases, with 8 bases separating them. Germline CDR1 is SGHRS and CDR2 is YFSETQ. The CDR3 is 14 amino acids. The CDR3 reads CASSLEAMYNEQFF. DNA for the CDR3: TGCGCCAGCAGCTTGGAGGCCATGTACAATGAGCAGTTCTTC.

V usage is TRBV9 and J usage is TRBJ2-1, with D possibly TRBD1 on 5 matching bases. The CDR3 consists of 13 residues. The germline V gene has CDR1 SGDLS and CDR2 YYNGEE. V was shortened by 3 bases and J by 13 bases, with 17 bases between the two germline ends. The CDR3 bases are TGTGCCAGCAGCGGCGGCCCGACAGAGATCCAGTTCTTC. Protein: CASSGGPTEIQFF. Variable domain in full (rest from reference TRBV9 and TRBJ2-1): DSGVTQTPKHLITATGQRVTLRCSPRSGDLSVYWYQQSLDQGLQFLIQYYNGEERAKGNILERFSAQQFPDLHSELNLSSLELGDSALYFCASSGGPTEIQFFGPGTRLTVL.

The rearrangement uses TRBV20-1 and TRBJ2-1; the D gene is possibly TRBD2 (5 bases). The CDR3 has 13 residues. Germline loops: CDR1 DFQATT, CDR2 SNEGSKA (reference sequence). Trimming removed 4 bases at V and 0 bases at J, with 7 bases between. This CDR3 is CSATGDSYNEQFF. DNA for the CDR3: TGCAGTGCTACCGGGGACTCCTACAATGAGCAGTTCTTC.

J is TRBJ2-1 and V is TRBV25-1, with 7 bases identical to TRBD2. The V gene end was trimmed by 7 bases and the J gene end by 5 bases; junction bases not matched to a gene: 11. CDR3 size: 15 residues. Germline CDR1 is MGHDK and CDR2 is SYGVNS. The CDR3 bases are TGTGCCAGCATCTCCTTCGGGGGGAGGCACAATGAGCAGTTCTTC. Its translation is CASISFGGRHNEQFF.

This clonotype was seen only a few times. The rearrangement joins TRBV20-1 to TRBJ1-2; no firm D call. The germline V and J ends were trimmed by 6 bases and 3 bases, with 11 bases remaining between them. The CDR3 runs 12 residues. CDR1 and CDR2 from the germline V gene are DFQATT and SNEGSKA (reference sequence). CDR3 nucleotides: TGCAGTGCCCCGTCGATGGACTATGGCTACACCTTC. Translation gives CSAPSMDYGYTF.

The rearrangement uses TRBV29-1 and TRBJ1-1; D is unresolved. Germline loops: CDR1 SQVTM, CDR2 ANQGSEA. The V end lost 4 bases, the J end lost 1 base, and 13 bases lay between the germline ends. The CDR3 runs to 14 residues. CDR3 in amino acids: CSVVFAVRNTEAFF. The CDR3 DNA is TGCAGCGTTGTCTTTGCAGTCAGGAACACTGAAGCTTTCTTT. The full variable domain, rest sourced from reference TRBV29-1 and TRBJ1-1, is SAVISQKPSRDICQRGTSLTIQCQVDSQVTMMFWYRQQPGQSLTLIATANQGSEATYESGFVIDKFPISRPNLTFSTLTVSNMSPEDSSIYLCSVVFAVRNTEAFFGQGTRLTVV.

Of note for this clonotype: A junction boundary mismatches the germline segment, possibly from a read error. J is TRBJ1-2 and V is TRBV28, with 8 bases identical to TRBD1. The CDR3 extends over 17 amino acids. Germline CDR1 and CDR2: MDHEN and SYDVKM. CDR3 coding DNA: TGTGCCAGCAGTCCGACAGGGGACAATTCAGCTAACTATGGCCACACCTTC. Translated, it gives CASSPTGDNSANYGHTF.

The genes are TRBV7-2 and TRBJ1-2; 8 bases agree with TRBD1. The junction had 9 bases not matched to a gene; V was cut back by 2 bases and J by 1 base. Per the germline V gene, CDR1 is SGHTA and CDR2 is FQGNSA. The CDR3 totals 17 residues. For the CDR3, the DNA is TGTGCCAGCAGCTTACCAATAAAGGGACAGGTTAACTATGGCTACACCTTC. It encodes CASSLPIKGQVNYGYTF. The variable domain in full, with the rest retrieved from reference TRBV7-2 and TRBJ1-2, is GAGVSQSPSNKVTEKGKDVELRCDPISGHTALYWYRQSLGQGLEFLIYFQGNSAPDKSGLPSDRFSAERTGGSVSTLTIQRTQQEDSAVYLCASSLPIKGQVNYGYTFGSGTRLTVV.

The V call is TRBV12-3 or TRBV12-4, the J call TRBJ1-1; D gene unclear. The CDR3 consists of 14 residues. V was trimmed by 0 bases and J by 5 bases, leaving 10 bases between them. This CDR3 is CASSLAGWGTEAFF. Here the CDR3 DNA reads TGTGCCAGCAGTTTAGCAGGCTGGGGTACTGAAGCTTTCTTT.

The V gene is TRBV6-5, the J gene TRBJ2-1; D possibly corresponds to TRBD2 (5 bases). The germline V gene encodes CDR1 MNHEY and CDR2 SVGAGI. The CDR3 is made up of 15 amino acids. V lost 6 bases, J lost 4 bases, and 16 bases lay in between. CDR3 nucleotides: TGTGCCAGCAGCCTCGACGGGATTCCTTACAATGAGCAGTTCTTC. It specifies CASSLDGIPYNEQFF.

This clonotype was seen only a few times. V gene TRBV12-3 or TRBV12-4 combines with J gene TRBJ1-2; TRBD1 is a possible D gene (5 bases). V shed 1 base and J shed 0 bases, with 6 bases lying between them. The CDR3 covers 14 residues. CDR3: CASSLGDANYGYTF. CDR3 DNA sequence: TGTGCCAGCAGTTTAGGGGACGCTAACTATGGCTACACCTTC.

This clonotype showed up just a few times. The V and J genes are TRBV25-1 and TRBJ2-5; D is possibly TRBD1 (6 bases). CDR1 is MGHDK and CDR2 is SYGVNS in the germline V gene. V gave up 4 bases and J gave up 13 bases, with 10 bases separating them. The CDR3 is made up of 10 amino acids. Here the CDR3 DNA reads TGTGCCAGCAGTGCGGGACAACTGTACTTC. This codes for CASSAGQLYF.

The chain employs TRBV5-1 and TRBJ2-1; 8 nucleotides agree with TRBD1. The CDR3 has 14 amino acids. Per germline, CDR1 SGHRS and CDR2 YFSETQ. The V gene end was trimmed by 5 bases and the J gene end by 2 bases; junction bases not matched to a gene: 3. The CDR3, as DNA: TGCGCCAGCAGACAGGGGGGTCCCTACAATGAGCAGTTCTTC. Translating it yields CASRQGGPYNEQFF.

The chain links TRBV6-2 or TRBV6-3 to TRBJ1-1; D remains ambiguous. Germline V CDR1 and CDR2: MNHEY, SVGEGT. V was shortened by 8 bases and J by 5 bases, with 24 bases between the two germline ends. This CDR3 has 16 amino acids. CDR3 protein: CASRPGFLISGTEAFF. CDR3 nucleotides: TGTGCCAGCCGTCCCGGGTTCTTAATATCGGGGACTGAAGCTTTCTTT.

J is TRBJ2-1 and V is TRBV28; 10 bases align to TRBD1. Germline CDR1 MDHEN, CDR2 SYDVKM. CDR3 size: 16 residues. Trimming took 7 bases from V and 1 from J; bases not matched to a gene: 7. CDR3 bases: TGTGCCAGCACCGTGGGGGGACAGGGGTCCTACAATGAGCAGTTCTTC. Protein sequence: CASTVGGQGSYNEQFF.

This clonotype was seen a few times. The chain has TRBV29-1 and TRBJ1-1, with D uncertain. CDR1 SQVTM and CDR2 ANQGSEA come from the germline V gene. Trimming shortened V by 7 bases and J by 0 bases, and 9 bases separated the two germline ends. The CDR3 consists of 12 residues. For the CDR3, the DNA is TGCAGCGCCGCTGAGGTGAACACTGAAGCTTTCTTT. Amino acids: CSAAEVNTEAFF. The full variable domain, rest sourced from reference TRBV29-1 and TRBJ1-1, is SAVISQKPSRDICQRGTSLTIQCQVDSQVTMMFWYRQQPGQSLTLIATANQGSEATYESGFVIDKFPISRPNLTFSTLTVSNMSPEDSSIYLCSAAEVNTEAFFGQGTRLTVV.

The chain employs TRBV9 and TRBJ1-1, with D perhaps matching TRBD1 (5 bases). V shed 1 base and J shed 0 bases, with 10 bases lying between them. Looked up from germline, CDR1 is SGDLS and CDR2 is YYNGEE. The CDR3 has 15 amino acids. CDR3 bases: TGTGCCAGCAGCGTATCCCAGGGACTGAACACTGAAGCTTTCTTT. Protein product: CASSVSQGLNTEAFF.